This T cell receptor beta chain was recorded in a study of identical twins. Findings and caveats of the study: Cross-sectional statistics, not tracking of the same donors, supported the conclusions. Models underestimated out-of-frame TCR alpha sharing in monozygotic twins. The study found excess low generation probability among twin-shared out-of-frame alpha sequences.

Donors uniformly comprised healthy Caucasians. This clonotype was seen a handful of times. Its antigen is still unknown. MiXCR, applied by TCRdb to the 5' RACE reads, yields one record per CDR3 protein. Of some 790,000 distinct CDR3 sequences listed, about 20% are singletons. This sample also belongs to another study, concerning T cells expressing NK-cell markers.

Sequencing input: PBMCs. The source is a woman in her late teens or twenties in good health.

CDR3 sequence (DNA): TGCGCCAGCAGCTATGGACTAGCGGGAGGTTTCGGTGAGCAGTTCTTC. Protein sequence: CASSYGLAGGFGEQFF. The chain recombines TRBV5-1 with TRBJ2-1; 14 bases agree with TRBD2. Germline values: CDR1 SGHRS, CDR2 YFSETQ. The CDR3 is made up of 16 amino acids. Trimming at V came to 3 bases and at J to 9 bases, leaving 8 bases not matched to a gene.